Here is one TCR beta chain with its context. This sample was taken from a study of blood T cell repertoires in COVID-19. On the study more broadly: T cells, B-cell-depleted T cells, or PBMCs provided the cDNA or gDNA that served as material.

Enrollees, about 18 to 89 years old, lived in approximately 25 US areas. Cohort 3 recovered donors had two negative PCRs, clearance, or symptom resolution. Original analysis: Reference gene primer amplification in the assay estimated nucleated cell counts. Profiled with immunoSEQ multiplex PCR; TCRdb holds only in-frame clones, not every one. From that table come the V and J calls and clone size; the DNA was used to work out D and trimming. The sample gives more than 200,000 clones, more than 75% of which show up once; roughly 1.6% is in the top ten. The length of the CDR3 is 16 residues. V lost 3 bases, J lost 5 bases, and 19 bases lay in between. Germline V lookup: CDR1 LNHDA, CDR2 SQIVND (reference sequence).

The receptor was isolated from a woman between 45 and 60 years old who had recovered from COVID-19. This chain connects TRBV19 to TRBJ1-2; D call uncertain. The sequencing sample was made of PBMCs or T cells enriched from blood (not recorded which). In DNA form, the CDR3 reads TGTGCCAGTAGTATTATTGTCGAACAAGGAGGGTATGGCTACACCTTC. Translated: CASSIIVEQGGYGYTF.